This paragraph covers one T cell receptor beta chain sequence. Its antigen is still unknown. Germline values: CDR1 MGHRA, CDR2 YSYEKL. The CDR3 spans 14 residues. Trimming took off 3 bases at V and 5 bases at J, with 14 bases between the two ends. The data belong to a study of OX40 agonist ivuxolimab in advanced cancers. Study background: Patients in dose escalation had liver, melanoma, kidney or head and neck cancers. Study-wide results and limits: Clones of CD4+ and CD8+ blood T cells grew by week 6 at doses of 0.1 to 3.0 mg/kg.

Clones were read by immunoSEQ multiplex PCR, and TCRdb kept only the in-frame ones, dropping some. Of about 30,000 clones in the sample, approximately 88% were seen once. V gene TRBV4-1 combines with J gene TRBJ2-7; maybe TRBD2 (6 bases). The sequencing used CD4+ or CD8+ T cells sorted from blood, collected in a trial of the OX40 agonist ivuxolimab. This clonotype originated in an adult with an advanced solid tumor such as melanoma, head and neck, liver or kidney cancer. This CDR3 reads CASSHNGGPNEQYF. The CDR3 DNA reads as TGCGCCAGCAGCCATAACGGGGGTCCGAACGAGCAGTACTTC.